This TCR beta chain derives from a study of blood T cell repertoires in COVID-19 (dated by TCRdb to between 2020 and 2021). About the full investigation: Samples from collaborators originated in the United States, Italy and Spain and spanned both the acute and convalescent phases of COVID-19. The material from the prospective study consisted of cDNA or gDNA derived from T cells, B-cell-depleted T cells, or PBMCs. The dataset comprised deeply sampled blood TCRbeta repertoires from subjects exposed to, actively infected with, or recovered from COVID-19. The repertoires were released in a freely available public database intended as a resource for research on the immune response to SARS-CoV-2. Samples came from the ongoing ImmuneRACE study (first 160 participants) plus 1,254 subjects from 6 global collaborators. The sample metadata nearly always contained a de-identified subject ID, COVID-19 status, age in years and sex. Where available, HLA class I and class II types were taken from metadata supplied by the sample provider and were not determined by assay-based typing. Study-level results and caveats: The quantity of clinical and demographic metadata differed by source and by participant and was supplied without curation.

With regard to this clone: The clone's antigen remains unknown. Per-base qualities were not stored, and no clone one base away is much larger.

TCRbeta CDR3 regions were amplified from genomic DNA using the immunoSEQ Assay, a bias-controlled multiplex PCR. The authors processed their data as follows. Within the assay, amplification of reference gene primers was used to estimate how many nucleated cells each sample contained. To quantify the absolute abundance of each unique TCRbeta CDR3 rearrangement, sequence reads were collapsed and filtered. For each sample, productive Simpson clonality was calculated as the square root of Simpson's diversity index over productive rearrangements. Here the immuneACCESS table is served through TCRdb, limited to in-frame sequences with V and J called. Missing clones are a known gap in these copies; in checked studies unresolved V genes cover under half, and the rest lacks a known reason. That table furnishes V, J and clone size, whereas the DNA furnished D and trimming. The sample table shows roughly 100,000 clones, and about nine tenths are seen once. The ten largest clones represent roughly 17% of the sample.

Collaborating institutions collected whole blood in K2EDTA tubes following their own protocols. Collaborator samples were shipped for TCRbeta analysis as frozen whole blood, isolated PBMCs, or DNA extracted from either sample type. CDR1 and CDR2 are drawn from the germline V gene: SGDLS, YYNGEE. From its cysteine to its phenylalanine, the CDR3 spans 15 amino acids. The DNA shown is the 45-base CDR3, in frame from base 1. A distance of 10 bases separates the germline ends of V and J, which lose 3 bases and 0 bases respectively. The clonotype originates from a man aged 45 to 65 with acute or convalescent COVID-19. The sample was peripheral blood. The receptor chain draws on TRBV9 and TRBJ2-1, with TRBD2 tentatively as D gene (6 bases match). The DNA sequence is as follows: TGTGCCAGCAGCGGAGACGGGAGCTCCTACAATGAGCAGTTCTTC. Its translation is CASSGDGSSYNEQFF. Here the CDR3 is joined to the reference TRBV9 and TRBJ2-1 genes, and the full variable domain is: DSGVTQTPKHLITATGQRVTLRCSPRSGDLSVYWYQQSLDQGLQFLIQYYNGEERAKGNILERFSAQQFPDLHSELNLSSLELGDSALYFCASSGDGSSYNEQFFGPGTRLTVL.